Shown below are 21 T cell receptor beta chains from a single sample sequenced in a study of T cells after yellow fever vaccination. From the 5' RACE reads, TCRdb called clonotypes with MiXCR, one entry per CDR3 protein. This table has about 330,000 distinct CDR3 sequences, 4.1% appearing once. The specimen was PBMCs, collected 5 days after the yellow fever booster vaccination. These receptor sequences come from a man younger than 30 who received the YFV17D yellow fever vaccine.

This clonotype was counted at least ten times. The chain employs TRBV5-1 and TRBJ1-1; tentatively, D is TRBD1 (5 bases). V dropped 4 bases and J dropped 5 bases, with 24 bases sitting between them. Germline V lookup: CDR1 SGHRS, CDR2 YFSETQ. This CDR3 is built from 17 residues. Written as DNA, the CDR3 is TGCGCCAGCAGCCTGAGGGGCGTAGACTCCCACGGGACTGAAGCTTTCTTT. Protein sequence: CASSLRGVDSHGTEAFF.

This clonotype has just a few counts. The chain employs TRBV12-3 or TRBV12-4 and TRBJ1-2, with a possible D match to TRBD1 (5 bases). This CDR3 comprises 13 residues. V lost 2 bases to trimming and J lost 6 bases, with 10 bases between them. CDR3 sequence (DNA): TGTGCCAGCAGTTTACCAGGGATCAATGGCTACACCTTC. Amino acids: CASSLPGINGYTF.

In its sample, this clonotype was seen a few times. The chain recombines TRBV9 with TRBJ1-4; unclear D gene. The CDR3 is made up of 15 amino acids. Germline assignment: CDR1 SGDLS and CDR2 YYNGEE. Trimming removed 0 bases from V and 0 bases from J, with 6 bases in between. DNA for the CDR3: TGTGCCAGCAGCGTAGACGGAACAACTAATGAAAAACTGTTTTTT. This codes for CASSVDGTTNEKLFF.

The rearrangement joins TRBV7-6 to TRBJ2-7, with unresolved D. Germline lookup yields CDR1 SGHVS and CDR2 FNYEAQ. V was trimmed by 5 bases and J by 3 bases, leaving 14 bases between them. This CDR3 has 14 residues. In DNA form, the CDR3 reads TGTGCCAGCAGCATCGGGCCGATCGGCTACGAGCAGTACGTC. Translation gives CASSIGPIGYEQYV.

The chain has TRBV6-1 and TRBJ2-7, with D possibly being TRBD1 (6 bases). Per the germline V gene, CDR1 is MNHNS and CDR2 is SASEGT. With 7 bases removed from V and 0 bases from J, the gap between germline ends came to 13 bases. CDR3 size: 14 residues. The CDR3 DNA reads TGTGCCAGCAAGGGACACCAGAGCTCCTACGAGCAGTACTTC. Its protein product is CASKGHQSSYEQYF.

This clonotype was seen a few times. This sequence joins TRBV5-8 and TRBJ1-4; maybe TRBD1 (5 bases). Trimming cost V 5 bases and J 2 bases, with 10 bases left between them. This CDR3 has 14 amino acids. CDR1 is SGHTS, CDR2 YDEGEE, per germline. The CDR3 DNA is TGTGCCAGCAGTCCATGGGGGACTAATGAAAAACTGTTTTTT. It codes for CASSPWGTNEKLFF.

The chain uses TRBV28 and TRBJ1-5; TRBD1 might be the D (5 bases). The CDR3 consists of 14 residues. Germline V CDR1 and CDR2: MDHEN, SYDVKM. With 7 bases removed from V and 0 bases from J, the gap between germline ends came to 10 bases. CDR3 in DNA: TGTGCCAGCACAGGGAAACCTAGCAATCAGCCCCAGCATTTT. The encoded protein is CASTGKPSNQPQHF.

In this sample, this clonotype turned up many times. This sequence joins TRBV7-2 and TRBJ1-2; D gene uncertain. The CDR3 sequence is 15 residues long. The V end was cut by 8 bases, the J end by 3 bases, with 19 bases between. Germline assignment: CDR1 SGHTA and CDR2 FQGNSA. CDR3 sequence reads: CASGRGQVWDYGYTF. In nucleotides, the CDR3 is TGTGCCAGCGGGCGAGGGCAGGTGTGGGACTATGGCTACACCTTC.

This clonotype was counted between two and nine times. V usage is TRBV4-1 and J usage is TRBJ2-1; 8 nucleotides match TRBD1. The V gene end was trimmed by 6 bases and the J gene end by 2 bases; junction bases not matched to a gene: 6. Germline V gene lookup returns CDR1 MGHRA and CDR2 YSYEKL. The CDR3 spans 15 residues. The CDR3 loop is CASRRQGRTYNEQFF. The CDR3 nucleotides read TGCGCCAGCAGAAGACAGGGGCGAACCTACAATGAGCAGTTCTTC.

This clonotype showed up many times. V is TRBV5-1 and J is TRBJ2-2, with TRBD2 identical over 7 bases. The germline V gene has CDR1 SGHRS and CDR2 YFSETQ. V lost 5 bases, J lost 1 base, and 5 bases stayed unmatched. CDR3 size: 15 residues. CDR3 nucleotides: TGCGCCAGCAGAGAAGCGGGGCTGAACACCGGGGAGCTGTTTTTT. Residues: CASREAGLNTGELFF.

The chain couples TRBV4-1 to TRBJ2-4, with 9 bases that match TRBD1. J was trimmed by 1 base and V by 3 bases; bases with no gene match: 13. The CDR3 has 19 residues. Looked up from germline, CDR1 is MGHRA and CDR2 is YSYEKL. DNA for the CDR3: TGCGCCAGCAGCCATCCCCGGGACAGGGCTCTTGGGGCCAAAAACATTCAGTACTTC. This encodes CASSHPRDRALGAKNIQYF.

This clonotype has only a few counts. J is TRBJ2-2 and V is TRBV4-3; 7 bases are a match to TRBD2. Germline-derived CDR1 and CDR2 are LGHNA and YSLEER. The trim removed 5 bases at V and 6 bases at J, leaving 6 bases unmatched. CDR3 length: 14 residues. CDR3 DNA: TGCGCCAGCAGCACGGGGGGATTATCCGGGGAGCTGTTTTTT. Its translation is CASSTGGLSGELFF.

This clonotype showed up many times. The chain is built from TRBV5-6 and TRBJ2-3; 13 bases are a match to TRBD2. The germline V gene encodes CDR1 SGHDT and CDR2 YYEEEE. The V and J ends lost 4 bases and 5 bases, in that order; junction bases with no gene match: 7. The CDR3 has 16 residues. The CDR3 loop is CASSRRLAGGLDTQYF. The CDR3 bases are TGTGCCAGCAGCCGCCGACTAGCGGGGGGCTTAGATACGCAGTATTTT.

The chain has TRBV14 and TRBJ1-2; D is undetermined. CDR1 SGHDN and CDR2 FVKESK come from the germline V gene. This CDR3 spans 17 amino acids. V was clipped by 5 bases and J by 4 bases, with 23 bases between them. This chain's CDR3 is CASSEYPGLPTAYGYTF. CDR3 coding DNA: TGTGCCAGCAGCGAATACCCCGGTCTCCCCACGGCCTATGGCTACACCTTC.

This clonotype was seen ten or more times. CDR3 bases: TGTGCCAGCAGCCATCCTGGTGAAAAACTGTTTTTT. Its translation: CASSHPGEKLFF. The V call is TRBV11-2, the J call TRBJ1-4; D unresolved. V lost 5 bases to trimming and J lost 7 bases, with 8 bases between them. Germline V gives CDR1 SGHAT, CDR2 FQNNGV. The CDR3 sequence is 12 residues long. Full variable domain (missing parts from reference TRBV11-2 and TRBJ1-4): EAGVAQSPRYKIIEKRQSVAFWCNPISGHATLYWYQQILGQGPKLLIQFQNNGVVDDSQLPKDRFSAERLKGVDSTLKIQPAKLEDSAVYLCASSHPGEKLFFGSGTQLSVL.

This clonotype was seen many times. This chain uses TRBV20-1 with TRBJ2-7, with D tentatively TRBD1 (5 bases). The CDR3 is 11 residues long. Germline CDR1 and CDR2: DFQATT and SNEGSKA (reference sequence). V was cut by 5 bases and J by 3 bases, with 8 bases left in between. The CDR3 loop reads CSAGAHYEQYV. CDR3 bases: TGCAGTGCTGGGGCGCACTACGAGCAGTACGTC.

There are a few counts of this clonotype. The chain recombines TRBV7-9 with TRBJ1-1, with D unresolved. The CDR3 totals 13 residues. Germline loops: CDR1 SEHNR, CDR2 FQNEAQ (reference sequence). V was cut by 4 bases and J by 1 base, with 7 bases left in between. CDR3: CASSSLPNTEAFF. As DNA, the CDR3 is TGTGCCAGCAGCTCCCTTCCGAACACTGAAGCTTTCTTT.

This clonotype appeared a few times. The chain employs TRBV24-1 and TRBJ2-1; 7 bases are a match to TRBD2. The trim removed 4 bases at V and 6 bases at J, leaving 11 bases unmatched. Germline-derived CDR1 and CDR2 are KGHDR and SFDVKD. This CDR3 is 16 amino acids long. The chain's CDR3 is CATSDLGERGINEQFF. In nucleotides, the CDR3 is TGTGCCACCAGTGACTTGGGGGAGCGGGGTATCAATGAGCAGTTCTTC.

This clonotype was seen only a few times. This chain connects TRBV12-3 or TRBV12-4 to TRBJ2-3, with TRBD2 matching over 9 bases. Germline trimming cut 6 bases from V and 0 bases from J; bases unmatched to any gene: 7. The CDR3 is 16 residues long. DNA of the CDR3: TGTGCCAGCAGCATAGCGGGGGCGCCTAGCACAGATACGCAGTATTTT. Residues: CASSIAGAPSTDTQYF.

Of note for this clonotype: A much more abundant neighbour one base away suggests this may be a read error. CDR3 sequence reads: CASSLFSYEQYF. The CDR3 bases are TGTGCCAGCAGCTTATTCAGCTACGAGCAGTACTTC. The gene calls are TRBV7-9 and TRBJ2-7; D remains unclear. CDR1 and CDR2 (germline): SEHNR, FQNEAQ (reference sequence). This CDR3 has 12 amino acids. V lost 2 bases and J lost 3, with 5 bases in between.

This clonotype was detected ten times or more. This chain links TRBV4-2 with TRBJ2-3; D unclear. The CDR3 extends over 12 amino acids. V was cut by 4 bases and J by 6 bases, with 8 bases left in between. The germline V gene has CDR1 LGHNA and CDR2 YNFKEQ. CDR3 region: CASSLDRDTQYF. CDR3 coding DNA: TGTGCCAGCAGCCTCGACCGGGATACGCAGTATTTT.